The entry below describes one T cell receptor beta chain. These data originate in a study of blood T cell repertoires in COVID-19. About the research overall: Acute and convalescent COVID-19 specimens originated in the United States, Italy and Spain. PBMCs, B-cell-depleted T cells, or T cells were the source of the cDNA or gDNA that made up the material.

Method: immunoSEQ multiplex PCR; TCRdb's copy keeps in-frame clones and lacks some. The sample consists of 230,000 or so clones, around 83% of them appearing once. Participants, 18 to 89 years old, spanned 25 or so US areas. Participants in the exposed group had met a COVID-19 case in the 2 weeks before joining the study. Germline V gene data show CDR1 as SGDLS and CDR2 as YYNGEE. CDR3 length equals 13 residues. The V end lost 4 bases, the J end lost 4 bases, and 11 bases lay between the germline ends. This chain links TRBV9 with TRBJ1-1, with D unclear. The sample consisted of PBMCs or T cells enriched from blood (not recorded which). The TCR comes from a woman aged 45-60 years who had been exposed to COVID-19. The CDR3 here is CASSRDGVTEAFF. In DNA form, the CDR3 reads TGTGCCAGCAGCCGGGATGGGGTCACTGAAGCTTTCTTT. The variable domain in full, completed from reference TRBV9 and TRBJ1-1, reads DSGVTQTPKHLITATGQRVTLRCSPRSGDLSVYWYQQSLDQGLQFLIQYYNGEERAKGNILERFSAQQFPDLHSELNLSSLELGDSALYFCASSRDGVTEAFFGQGTRLTVV.